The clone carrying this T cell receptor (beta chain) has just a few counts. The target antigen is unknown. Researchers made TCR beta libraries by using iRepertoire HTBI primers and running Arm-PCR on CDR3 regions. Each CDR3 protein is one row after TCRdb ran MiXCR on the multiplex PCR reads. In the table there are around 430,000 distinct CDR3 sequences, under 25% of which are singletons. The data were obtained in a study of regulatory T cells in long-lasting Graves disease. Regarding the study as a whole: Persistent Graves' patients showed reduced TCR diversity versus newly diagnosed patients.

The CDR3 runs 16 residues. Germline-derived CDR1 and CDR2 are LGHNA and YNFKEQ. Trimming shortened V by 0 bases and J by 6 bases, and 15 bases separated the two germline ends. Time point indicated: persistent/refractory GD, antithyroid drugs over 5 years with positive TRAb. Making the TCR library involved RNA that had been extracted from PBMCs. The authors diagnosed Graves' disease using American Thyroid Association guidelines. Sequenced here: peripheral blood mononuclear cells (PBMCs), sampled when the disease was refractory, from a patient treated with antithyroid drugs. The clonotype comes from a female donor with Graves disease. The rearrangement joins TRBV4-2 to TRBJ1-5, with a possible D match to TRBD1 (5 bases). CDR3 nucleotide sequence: TGTGCCAGCAGCCAAGACCTAGTGGGGGGTGGTCAGCCCCAGCATTTT. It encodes CASSQDLVGGGQPQHF.